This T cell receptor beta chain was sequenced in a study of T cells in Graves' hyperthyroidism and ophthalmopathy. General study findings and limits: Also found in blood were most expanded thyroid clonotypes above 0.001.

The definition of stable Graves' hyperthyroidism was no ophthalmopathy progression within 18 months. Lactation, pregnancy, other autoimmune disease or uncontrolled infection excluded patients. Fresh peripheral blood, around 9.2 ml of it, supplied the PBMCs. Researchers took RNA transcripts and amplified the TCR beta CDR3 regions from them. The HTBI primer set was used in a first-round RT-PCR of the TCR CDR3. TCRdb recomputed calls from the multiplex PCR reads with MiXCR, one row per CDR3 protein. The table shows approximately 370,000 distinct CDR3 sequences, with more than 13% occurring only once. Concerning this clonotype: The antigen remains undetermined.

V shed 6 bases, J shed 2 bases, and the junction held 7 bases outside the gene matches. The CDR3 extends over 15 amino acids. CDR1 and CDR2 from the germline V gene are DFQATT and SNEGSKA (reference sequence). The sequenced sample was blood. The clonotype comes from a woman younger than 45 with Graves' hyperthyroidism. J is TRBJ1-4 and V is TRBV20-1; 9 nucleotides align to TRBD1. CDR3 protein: CSAWDRAATNEKLFF. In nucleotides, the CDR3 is TGCAGTGCCTGGGACAGGGCCGCTACTAATGAAAAACTGTTTTTT.